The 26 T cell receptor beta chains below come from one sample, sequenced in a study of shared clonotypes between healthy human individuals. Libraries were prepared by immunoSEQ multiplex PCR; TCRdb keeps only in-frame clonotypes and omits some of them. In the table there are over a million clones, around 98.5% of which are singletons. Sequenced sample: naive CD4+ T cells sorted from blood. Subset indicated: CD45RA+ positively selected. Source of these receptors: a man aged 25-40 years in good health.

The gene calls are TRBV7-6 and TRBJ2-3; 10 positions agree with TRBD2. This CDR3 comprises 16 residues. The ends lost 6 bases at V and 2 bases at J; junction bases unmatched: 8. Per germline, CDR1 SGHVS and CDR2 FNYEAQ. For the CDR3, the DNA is TGTGCCAGCAGTCAACAAACTAGCGGGATCACAGATACGCAGTATTTT. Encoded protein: CASSQQTSGITDTQYF.

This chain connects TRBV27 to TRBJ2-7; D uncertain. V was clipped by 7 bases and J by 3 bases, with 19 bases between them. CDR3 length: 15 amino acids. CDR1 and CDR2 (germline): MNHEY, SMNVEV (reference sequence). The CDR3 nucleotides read TGTGCCAGCAAACGTCTTGGGGTGACCGGCTACGAGCAGTACTTC. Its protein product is CASKRLGVTGYEQYF.

The CDR3 sequence is CASSPNTGGTETQYF. For the CDR3, the DNA is TGTGCCAGCTCACCAAATACAGGGGGAACAGAGACCCAGTACTTC. V is TRBV18 and J is TRBJ2-5, with 8 bases aligning to TRBD1. V shed 2 bases and J 4 bases; nucleotides not matched to a gene: 6. Germline V lookup: CDR1 KGHSH, CDR2 LQKENI. This CDR3 has 15 residues.

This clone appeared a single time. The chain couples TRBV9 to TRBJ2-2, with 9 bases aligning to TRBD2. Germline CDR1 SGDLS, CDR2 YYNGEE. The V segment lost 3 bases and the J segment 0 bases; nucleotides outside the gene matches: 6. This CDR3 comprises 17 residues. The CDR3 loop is CASSGGLAGANTGELFF. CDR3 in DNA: TGTGCCAGCAGCGGGGGACTAGCCGGAGCGAACACCGGGGAGCTGTTTTTT.

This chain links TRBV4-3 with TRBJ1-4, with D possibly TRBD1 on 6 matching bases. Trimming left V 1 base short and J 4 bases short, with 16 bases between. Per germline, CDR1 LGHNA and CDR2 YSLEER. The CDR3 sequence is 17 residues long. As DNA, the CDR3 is TGCGCCAGCAGCCAAGTAGAGGGGGGGCGAGGTAATGAAAAACTGTTTTTT. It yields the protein CASSQVEGGRGNEKLFF.

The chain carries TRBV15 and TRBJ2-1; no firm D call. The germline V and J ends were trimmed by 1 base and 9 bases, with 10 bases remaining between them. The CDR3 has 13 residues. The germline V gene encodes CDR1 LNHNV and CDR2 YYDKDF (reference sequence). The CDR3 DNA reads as TGTGCCACCAGCAGAGTAGGTGCTCGTGAGCAGTTCTTC. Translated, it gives CATSRVGAREQFF.

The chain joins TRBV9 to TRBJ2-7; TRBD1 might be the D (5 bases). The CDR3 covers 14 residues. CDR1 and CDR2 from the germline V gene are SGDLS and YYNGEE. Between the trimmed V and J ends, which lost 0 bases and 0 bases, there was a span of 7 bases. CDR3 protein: CASSVVDSSYEQYF. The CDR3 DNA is TGTGCCAGCAGCGTAGTCGACAGCTCCTACGAGCAGTACTTC.

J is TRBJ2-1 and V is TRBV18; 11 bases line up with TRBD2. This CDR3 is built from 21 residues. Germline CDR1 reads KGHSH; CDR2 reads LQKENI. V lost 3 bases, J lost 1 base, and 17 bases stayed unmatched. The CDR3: CASSPPLGSGRALQSYNEQFF. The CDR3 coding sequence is TGTGCCAGCTCACCCCCCCTGGGTAGCGGGAGGGCCTTACAATCCTACAATGAGCAGTTCTTC.

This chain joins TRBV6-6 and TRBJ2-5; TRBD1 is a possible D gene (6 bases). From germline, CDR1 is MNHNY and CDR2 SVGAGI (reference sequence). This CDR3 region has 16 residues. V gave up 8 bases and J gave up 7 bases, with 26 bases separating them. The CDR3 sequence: CASQIIQGTLQGTQYF. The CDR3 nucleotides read TGTGCCAGCCAAATCATACAGGGCACTCTCCAGGGGACCCAGTACTTC.

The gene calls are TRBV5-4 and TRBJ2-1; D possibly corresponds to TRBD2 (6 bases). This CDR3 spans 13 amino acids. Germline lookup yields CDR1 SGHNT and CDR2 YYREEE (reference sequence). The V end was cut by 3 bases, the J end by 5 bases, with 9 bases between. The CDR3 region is CASSWDSNNEQFF. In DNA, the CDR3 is TGTGCCAGCAGCTGGGACTCGAACAATGAGCAGTTCTTC.

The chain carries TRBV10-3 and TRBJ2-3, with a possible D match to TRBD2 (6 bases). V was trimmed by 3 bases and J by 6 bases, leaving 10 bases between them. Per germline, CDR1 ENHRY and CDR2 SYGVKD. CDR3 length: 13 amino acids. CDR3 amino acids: CAISDGGEDTQYF. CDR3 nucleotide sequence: TGTGCCATCAGTGATGGCGGGGAGGATACGCAGTATTTT.

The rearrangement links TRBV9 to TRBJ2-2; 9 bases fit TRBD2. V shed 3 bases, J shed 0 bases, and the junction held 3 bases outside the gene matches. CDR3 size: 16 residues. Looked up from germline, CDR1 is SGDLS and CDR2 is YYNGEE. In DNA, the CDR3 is TGTGCCAGCAGCGCACCTAGCGGGGCGAACACCGGGGAGCTGTTTTTT. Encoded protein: CASSAPSGANTGELFF.

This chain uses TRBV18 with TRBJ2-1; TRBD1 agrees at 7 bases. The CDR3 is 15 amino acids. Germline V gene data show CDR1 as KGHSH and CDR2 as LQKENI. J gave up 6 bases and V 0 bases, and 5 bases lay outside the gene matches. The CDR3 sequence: CASSPPTGSRNEQFF. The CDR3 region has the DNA TGTGCCAGCTCACCACCGACAGGGTCTCGCAATGAGCAGTTCTTC.

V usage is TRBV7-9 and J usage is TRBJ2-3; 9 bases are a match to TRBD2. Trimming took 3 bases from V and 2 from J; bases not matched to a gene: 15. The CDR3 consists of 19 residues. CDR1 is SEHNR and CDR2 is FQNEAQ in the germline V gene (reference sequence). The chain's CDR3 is CASSLGLAGRSRNTDTQYF. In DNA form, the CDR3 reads TGTGCCAGCAGCTTGGGGCTAGCGGGACGGAGTAGAAACACAGATACGCAGTATTTT.

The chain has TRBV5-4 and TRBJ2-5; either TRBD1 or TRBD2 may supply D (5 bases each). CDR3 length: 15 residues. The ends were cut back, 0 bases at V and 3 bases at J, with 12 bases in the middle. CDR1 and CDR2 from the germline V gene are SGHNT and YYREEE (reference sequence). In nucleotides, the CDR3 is TGTGCCAGCAGCTTGGTTTTGGGACCCAAAGAGACCCAGTACTTC. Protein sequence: CASSLVLGPKETQYF.

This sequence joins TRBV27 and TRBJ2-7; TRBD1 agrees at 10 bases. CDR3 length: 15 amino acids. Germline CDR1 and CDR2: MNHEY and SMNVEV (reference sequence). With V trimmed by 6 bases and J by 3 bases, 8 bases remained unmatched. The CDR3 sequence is CASRSDRGVLYEQYF. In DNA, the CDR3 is TGTGCCAGCAGATCGGACAGGGGGGTACTCTACGAGCAGTACTTC.

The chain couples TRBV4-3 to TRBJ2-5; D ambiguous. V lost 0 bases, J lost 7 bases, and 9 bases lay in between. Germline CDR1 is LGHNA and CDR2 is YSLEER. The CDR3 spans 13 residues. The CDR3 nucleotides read TGCGCCAGCAGCCAAGAAGTCATCGGGACCCAGTACTTC. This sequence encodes CASSQEVIGTQYF.

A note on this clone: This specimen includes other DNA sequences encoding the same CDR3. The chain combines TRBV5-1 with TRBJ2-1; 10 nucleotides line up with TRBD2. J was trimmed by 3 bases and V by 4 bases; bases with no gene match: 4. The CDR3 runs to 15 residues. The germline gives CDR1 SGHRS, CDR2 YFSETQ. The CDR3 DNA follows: TGCGCCAGCAGCCTAGGACTAGCGGACTACAATGAGCAGTTCTTC. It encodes CASSLGLADYNEQFF.

The CDR3 sequence: CASSEAPRTGRPLQFF. In DNA, the CDR3 is TGTGCCAGCAGTGAAGCTCCACGGACAGGGAGGCCCCTGCAGTTCTTC. The chain recombines TRBV2 with TRBJ2-1; TRBD1 matches at 8 bases. The CDR3 has 16 amino acids. The J segment lost 12 bases and the V segment lost 0 bases, leaving 13 bases of the junction unmatched. The germline V gene encodes CDR1 SNHLY and CDR2 FYNNEI.

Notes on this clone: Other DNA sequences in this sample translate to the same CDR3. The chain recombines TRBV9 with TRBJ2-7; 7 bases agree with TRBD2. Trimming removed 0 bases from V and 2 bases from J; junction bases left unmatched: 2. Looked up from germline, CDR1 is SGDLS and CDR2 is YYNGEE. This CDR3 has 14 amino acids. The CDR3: CASSVEAGAYEQYF. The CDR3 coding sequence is TGTGCCAGCAGCGTAGAGGCGGGGGCCTACGAGCAGTACTTC. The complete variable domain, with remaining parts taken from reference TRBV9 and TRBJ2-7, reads DSGVTQTPKHLITATGQRVTLRCSPRSGDLSVYWYQQSLDQGLQFLIQYYNGEERAKGNILERFSAQQFPDLHSELNLSSLELGDSALYFCASSVEAGAYEQYFGPGTRLTVT.

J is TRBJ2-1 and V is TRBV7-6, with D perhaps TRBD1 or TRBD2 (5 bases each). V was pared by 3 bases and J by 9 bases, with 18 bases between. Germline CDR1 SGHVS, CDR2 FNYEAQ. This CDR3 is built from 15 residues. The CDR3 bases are TGTGCCAGCAGCTTTGGGACCCACACCTCTGGTGAGCAGTTCTTC. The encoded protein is CASSFGTHTSGEQFF.

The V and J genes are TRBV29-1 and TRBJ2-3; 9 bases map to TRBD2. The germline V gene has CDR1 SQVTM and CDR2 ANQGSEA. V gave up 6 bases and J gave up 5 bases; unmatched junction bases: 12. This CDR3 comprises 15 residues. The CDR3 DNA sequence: TGCAGCGTCTCCCCTAGCGGGAATCTTGGAGATACGCAGTATTTT. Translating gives CSVSPSGNLGDTQYF.

CDR3 in DNA: TGTGCCAGCAGCTTGTGGGGGTCGGGCGAGCAGTACTTC. Its translation: CASSLWGSGEQYF. The chain links TRBV5-4 to TRBJ2-7; D assignment may be TRBD1 or TRBD2 (5 bases each). V shed 1 base and J shed 6 bases, with 11 bases lying between them. The CDR3 contains 13 residues. Germline lookup yields CDR1 SGHNT and CDR2 YYREEE (reference sequence). The complete variable domain, with remaining parts taken from reference TRBV5-4 and TRBJ2-7, reads ETGVTQSPTHLIKTRGQQVTLRCSSQSGHNTVSWYQQALGQGPQFIFQYYREEENGRGNFPPRFSGLQFPNYSSELNVNALELDDSALYLCASSLWGSGEQYFGPGTRLTVT.

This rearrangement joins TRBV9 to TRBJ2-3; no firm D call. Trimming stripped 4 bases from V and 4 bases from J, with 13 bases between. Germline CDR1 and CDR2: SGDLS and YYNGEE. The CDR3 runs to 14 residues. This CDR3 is CASSPPVGADTQYF. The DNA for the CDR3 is TGTGCCAGCAGCCCTCCCGTTGGTGCAGATACGCAGTATTTT.

The CDR3 loop reads CSVVSTANYGYTF. In DNA form, the CDR3 reads TGCAGCGTCGTATCCACAGCTAACTATGGCTACACCTTC. The chain combines TRBV29-1 with TRBJ1-2, with no clear D. V was cut by 6 bases and J by 0 bases, with 11 bases left in between. This CDR3 has 13 residues. Germline V lookup: CDR1 SQVTM, CDR2 ANQGSEA.

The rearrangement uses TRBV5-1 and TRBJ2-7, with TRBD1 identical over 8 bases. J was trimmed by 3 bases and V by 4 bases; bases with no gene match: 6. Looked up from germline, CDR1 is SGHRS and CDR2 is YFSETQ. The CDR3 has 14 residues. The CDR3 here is CASSKDRVIYEQYF. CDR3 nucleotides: TGCGCCAGCAGCAAGGACAGGGTTATCTACGAGCAGTACTTC.